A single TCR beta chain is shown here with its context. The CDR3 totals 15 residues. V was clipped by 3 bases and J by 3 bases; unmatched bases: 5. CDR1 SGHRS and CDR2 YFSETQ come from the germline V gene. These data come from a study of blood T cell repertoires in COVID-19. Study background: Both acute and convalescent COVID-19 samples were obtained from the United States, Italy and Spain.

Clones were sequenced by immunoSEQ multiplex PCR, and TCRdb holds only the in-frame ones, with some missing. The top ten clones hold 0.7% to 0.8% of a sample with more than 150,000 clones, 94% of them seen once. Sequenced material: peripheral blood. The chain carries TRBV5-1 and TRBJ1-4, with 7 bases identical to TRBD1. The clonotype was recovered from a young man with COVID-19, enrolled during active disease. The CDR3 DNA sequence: TGCGCCAGCAGCTCGGAGGGGGCGGCTAATGAAAAACTGTTTTTT. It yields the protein CASSSEGAANEKLFF.